This T cell receptor beta chain was identified in a study of cytomegalovirus exposure and HLA in healthy donors (dated by TCRdb to the late 2010s). Looking at the study overall: An earlier analysis of roughly 500 of the donors reported around 280 Gb of sequence data and approximately 120 million unique TCR beta sequences obtained from around 170 million T cells. About 300 gigabases of sequencing data and tens of millions of unique TCR sequences were included in an early release covering roughly 600 HLA-typed donors. Of the approximately 400 genotyped donors, approximately 82% fell in the genetic ancestry cluster associated with self-reported Caucasian donors. The study aimed to test whether cataloging public T cell receptors could reveal signatures of past pathogen exposure. The study used immunosequencing to profile the T cell repertoires of hundreds of subjects and linked those repertoires to cytomegalovirus serostatus. Besides the first cohort of about 730 subjects, a separate validation cohort made up of over 95 different subjects was used. To predict cytomegalovirus infection status, the study brought together high-throughput TCR immunosequencing, statistical association of individual TCRs with disease status, and machine learning. In a later analysis, previously published TCR beta repertoires from several hundred donors were re-analyzed and high-resolution HLA genotyping was added so that TCR occurrence patterns could be studied. Rather than using new phenotypic data, the later analysis identified candidate immune exposures from TCR beta sequences and from how often those sequences occurred across donors. An earlier analysis of nearly 600 of the donors applied high-throughput TCR beta sequencing to assess whether each TCR beta V gene segment acted as functional or pseudogenic. Alongside the repertoire data, information on donor age, sex, ethnicity and CMV serostatus was compiled. A later genetic analysis took genome-wide SNP genotypes for about three fifths of the roughly 700 donors and used that subset as a discovery cohort. All discovery cohort repertoires had been generated on a single sequencing platform. Class I and class II HLA loci were covered by the typing at four-digit resolution. Typing coverage varied by locus: roughly 629-640 donors for A, B, C, DRB1 and DQB1; roughly 510 for DQA1; approximately 570 for DPA1; approximately 490 for DPB1. Several DR-DQ haplotypes were treated as single units for association and clustering because of strong linkage in the cohort. Across about 370 genotyped donors of the cohort, an average of roughly 200,000 unique TCR beta nucleotide sequences per donor were sequenced, and roughly a sixth of those sequences were non-productive.

The library relied on the immunoSEQ multiplex PCR assay. A mixture of 60 forward primers for TCR Vbeta segments and 13 reverse primers for TCR Jbeta segments was used in the multiplex PCR. Amplification of the CDR3 region of rearranged TCR beta genes was performed with a multiplex PCR assay on genomic DNA. The amplified TCR beta libraries were sequenced on the Illumina HiSeq System as 87-base-pair reads. The published analysis was carried out like this. A later analysis counted 75 million to 100 million unique TCR beta chains across the 650 to 800 repertoires, and 10 million to 12 million of these chains were shared by at least two donors. Raw reads were error-corrected and collapsed into unique sequences with a nearest-neighbor algorithm that merged closely related sequences to remove PCR and sequencing errors. Alignment of CDR3 sequences to IMGT reference sequences was used to assign V, D and J gene segments. For a sequence to be retained, a match of at least six nucleotides was required to both a V gene segment and a J gene segment. A rearrangement counted as productive if the CDR3 had no stop codons and remained in frame with V and J, and every other rearrangement counted as non-productive. Following IMGT convention, CDR3 was defined as the stretch from the second conserved V-encoded cysteine up to the conserved J-encoded phenylalanine. Sequences without an unambiguous match to a single V gene segment were excluded from the earlier analysis of a few hundred of the donors. In an earlier analysis of several hundred of the donors, V segments were called functional above 56.7% productive rearrangements and were called segregating when the between-donor standard deviation exceeded 5%. A statistical classification framework was built to diagnose cytomegalovirus status from the catalog of TCR beta chain sequences. In a later analysis, V and J genes were assigned by comparing TCR nucleotide sequences against IMGT/GENE-DB human TR gene sequences. The TCRdist pipeline was used in a later analysis to assign CDR3 sequences and most-parsimonious VDJ recombination scenarios. In a later analysis, each TCR beta chain was defined by its CDR3 amino acid sequence together with its V-gene family, and reads lacking a unique V-gene family were excluded. As a way to deal with suspected cross-contamination and a sequencing artifact, a later analysis dropped nearly 600 nucleotide sequences that were highly shared and had low generation probability. A later analysis calculated a clonal expansion index for each public chain from normalized within-repertoire ranks of inferred template counts. In a later analysis, generation probabilities were computed with a VDJ recombination model fitted to out-of-frame rearrangements, and the resulting probabilities were checked against IGoR. In a later analysis, TCR-TCR, TCR-HLA and TCR-CMV co-occurrence was scored with hypergeometric tests, and a repertoire-size bias correction was applied to TCR pairs. False discovery rates were estimated in a later analysis by permuting HLA or CMV assignments 20 times. In a later analysis, co-occurring TCRs were grouped using DBSCAN, with TCRdist sequence similarity added in when clustering inside HLA-allele-positive subsets. Repertoires with fewer than 30,000 or more than 120,000 public chains, plus five repertoires with anomalous nucleotide sharing, were excluded from co-occurrence clustering. TCRdb retrieved this table from immuneACCESS and kept in-frame rearrangements only. Not all clones are present; in checked studies, unresolved V genes account for under half, and no reason is known for the remainder. For V, J and clone size, that table is used; D and trimming come from the DNA. The sample data list 110,000 to 150,000 clones, and roughly four fifths of these were observed just once. The top ten constitute 9% to 10% of the sample.

The cohort consisted of 600 to 700 healthy bone marrow donors. At the time of sampling, every cohort member was nominally healthy, though immune exposures that went unrecorded were likely present. The donor was CMV seropositive and was included in the group of 290 or so seropositive cohort members. A peripheral blood sample was collected from each donor, and TCR beta sequencing was performed on peripheral blood mononuclear cells. Genomic DNA extraction from the blood cell samples was performed with the Qiagen DNeasy Blood Extraction Kit. Beyond this particular receptor, the publication reports: A later analysis found that HLA-associated TCR beta chains were more clonally expanded and had lower generation probabilities than equally common non-associated chains. An association between a missense DCLRE1C variant and V-gene and J-gene trimming of TCR beta chains was found in a later genetic analysis and replicated in an independent cohort. In a later genetic analysis, fewer N-insertions in productive TCRs were reported among donors in an Asian-associated ancestry cluster than the 666-donor mean. Most CMV-associated TCR beta chains appeared to be HLA-restricted in a later analysis, and the HLA associations seemed to be driven largely by CMV exposure. According to the authors, the approach could potentially be generalized to other disease states and immunological phenotypes. Cytomegalovirus status was reported to be diagnosed by the classifier with high specificity and sensitivity in both the original and validation cohorts. At a false discovery rate of 0.05, a later analysis linked around 17,000 TCR beta sequences to specific HLA alleles. When HLA alleles, especially DR and DQ, strongly co-occurred, TCR associations were difficult to assign to individual alleles. Most TCR sequences were seen in very few donors, while some public TCRs were found in many individuals. A further reported finding was that TCR beta sequences accurately predicted the HLA-A and HLA-B alleles for most subjects in the first cohort. In vitro tests confirmed that a few of the cytomegalovirus-associated TCR beta chains recognize cytomegalovirus antigens. In an earlier analysis of around 500 of the donors, most TCR beta V segments appeared in productive rearrangements about 87% or about 30% of the time, broadly matching IMGT annotations. According to a later analysis, TCR association rates differed among HLA loci, with DRB1 alleles showing the most associated TCRs and HLA-C alleles showing the fewest. Because counts were too low, around 17 rarely observed V segments, including chromosome 9 orphons, were left out of the earlier analysis of about 620 of the donors. The study gave a list of 150 to 200 TCR beta chains associated with cytomegalovirus. For the cohort, immune exposure information was limited to CMV serostatus. In this cohort, only TCR beta chains were sequenced, and detectable features were limited by the absence of alpha or paired-chain data. According to a later analysis, parvovirus B19, influenza, CMV and Epstein-Barr virus appeared linked to several top co-occurrence clusters. The 87-base-pair reads could not distinguish some IMGT-functional V segments, including TRBV6-2 and TRBV6-3, so those segments were excluded. Because HLA typing was unavailable for some donors at each locus, only the typed subset was used in association tests. The sequencing pipeline was judged likely to have produced a cluster of highly shared sequence variants as a technical artifact. Linkage disequilibrium might explain the correlated functional status among segregating V segments, but an unknown experimental factor could not be excluded. The presence/absence analyses assumed that sequencing depth was roughly uniform across donors, and that assumption may not be true.

The germline V gene supplies CDR1 SGDLS and CDR2 YYNGEE. Ends trimmed: V by 0 bases, J by 5 bases; bases unmatched to a gene: 2. Spanning cysteine to phenylalanine, the CDR3 consists of 14 amino acids. Only the CDR3 DNA is retained, 42 bases long and in frame from the first base. Notes on this clone: Its antigen has not been determined. No clone much larger than this one lies a single base away; base qualities are absent.

The origin of this receptor is a woman aged 55-75 years in good health and CMV-seropositive. Sequencing input: PBMCs. Here the chain combines TRBV9 and TRBJ1-5, with 7 middle bases fitting TRBD1. The CDR3 region has the sequence CASSVAGTDQPQHF. The sequenced DNA: TGTGCCAGCAGCGTAGCTGGGACAGATCAGCCCCAGCATTTT.